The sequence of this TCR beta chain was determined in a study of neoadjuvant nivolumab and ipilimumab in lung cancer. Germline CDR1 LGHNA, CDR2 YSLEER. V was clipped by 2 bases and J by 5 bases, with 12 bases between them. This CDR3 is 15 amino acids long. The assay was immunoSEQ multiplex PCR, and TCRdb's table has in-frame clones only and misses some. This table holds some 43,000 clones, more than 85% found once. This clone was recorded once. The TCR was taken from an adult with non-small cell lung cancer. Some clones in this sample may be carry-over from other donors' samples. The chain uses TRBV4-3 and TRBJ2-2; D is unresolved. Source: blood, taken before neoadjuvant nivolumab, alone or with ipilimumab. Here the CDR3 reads CASSQTLGMTGELFF. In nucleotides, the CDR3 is TGCGCCAGCAGCCAAACTCTAGGGATGACCGGGGAGCTGTTTTTT.